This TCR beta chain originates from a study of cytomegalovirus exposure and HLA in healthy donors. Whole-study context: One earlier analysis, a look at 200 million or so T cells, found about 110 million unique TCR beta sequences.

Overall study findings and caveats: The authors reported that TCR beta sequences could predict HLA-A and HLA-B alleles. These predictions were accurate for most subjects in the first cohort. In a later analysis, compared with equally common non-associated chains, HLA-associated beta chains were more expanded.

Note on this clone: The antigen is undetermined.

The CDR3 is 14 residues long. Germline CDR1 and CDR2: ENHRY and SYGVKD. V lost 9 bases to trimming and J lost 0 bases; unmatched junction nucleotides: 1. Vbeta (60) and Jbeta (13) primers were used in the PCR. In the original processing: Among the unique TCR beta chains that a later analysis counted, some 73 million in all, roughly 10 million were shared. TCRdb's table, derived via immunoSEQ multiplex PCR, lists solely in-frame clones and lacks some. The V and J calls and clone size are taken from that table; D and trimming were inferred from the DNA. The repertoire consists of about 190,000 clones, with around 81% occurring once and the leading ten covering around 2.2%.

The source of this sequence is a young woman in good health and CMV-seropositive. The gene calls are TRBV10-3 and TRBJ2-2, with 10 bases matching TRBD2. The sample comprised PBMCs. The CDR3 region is CAILAGANTGELFF. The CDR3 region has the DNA TGTGCCATTCTAGCGGGGGCGAACACCGGGGAGCTGTTTTTT.